Following are 20 T cell receptor beta chains from one sample sequenced in a study of blood T cell repertoires in COVID-19. Libraries were prepared by immunoSEQ multiplex PCR; TCRdb keeps only in-frame clonotypes and omits some of them. In the table there are about 210,000 clones, approximately 86% of which are singletons. Material: PBMCs or T cells enriched from blood (not recorded which). The origin of the receptors is a man between 18 and 29 years old with acute COVID-19.

The chain employs TRBV7-9 and TRBJ1-1; D gene ambiguous. Germline CDR1 reads SEHNR; CDR2 reads FQNEAQ (reference sequence). This CDR3 spans 12 amino acids. V was trimmed by 2 bases and J by 5 bases, leaving 6 bases between them. The CDR3 DNA reads TGTGCCAGCAGCTTACCTCGGACTGAAGCTTTCTTT. Translated, it gives CASSLPRTEAFF.

This chain links TRBV2 with TRBJ2-1; D possibly corresponds to TRBD2 (6 bases). Germline V gives CDR1 SNHLY, CDR2 FYNNEI. With 8 bases removed from V and 5 bases from J, the gap between germline ends came to 19 bases. This CDR3 contains 15 residues. The CDR3 loop is CASGMVGTGDNEQFF. CDR3 DNA sequence: TGTGCCAGCGGGATGGTTGGTACGGGGGACAATGAGCAGTTCTTC.

CDR3 sequence reads: CASSSNGQAYEQYF. The CDR3 coding sequence is TGTGCCAGCAGTTCAAACGGACAGGCCTACGAGCAGTACTTC. J is TRBJ2-7 and V is TRBV28, with 7 nucleotides matching TRBD1. Germline V gene data show CDR1 as MDHEN and CDR2 as SYDVKM. This CDR3 has 14 residues. Trimming cost V 4 bases and J 2 bases; bases outside gene matches: 5. The entire variable domain, with the rest obtained from reference TRBV28 and TRBJ2-7, is as follows: DVKVTQSSRYLVKRTGEKVFLECVQDMDHENMFWYRQDPGLGLRLIYFSYDVKMKEKGDIPEGYSVSREKKERFSLILESASTNQTSMYLCASSSNGQAYEQYFGPGTRLTVT.

This chain connects TRBV29-1 to TRBJ1-1, with TRBD1 matching over 9 bases. This CDR3 region has 16 residues. CDR1 SQVTM and CDR2 ANQGSEA come from the germline V gene. V lost 6 bases to trimming and J lost 0 bases; unmatched junction nucleotides: 11. The CDR3 DNA is TGCAGCGTGCTGGGGGACAGGGAAACTATGAACACTGAAGCTTTCTTT. It is translated as CSVLGDRETMNTEAFF.

In this sample, this clone turned up once. The CDR3 sequence is CASSNLGTGNTEAFF. CDR3 in DNA: TGTGCCAGCAGCAACCTCGGGACAGGGAACACTGAAGCTTTCTTT. This chain connects TRBV6-5 to TRBJ1-1; 8 nucleotides line up with TRBD1. Trimming at V came to 6 bases and at J to 1 base, leaving 7 bases not matched to a gene. Germline-derived CDR1 and CDR2 are MNHEY and SVGAGI. The CDR3 covers 15 residues.

The chain links TRBV6-1 to TRBJ1-4, with D unclear. This CDR3 is built from 15 residues. Germline CDR1 is MNHNS and CDR2 is SASEGT. Deletions cut 1 base from V and 1 base from J, with 7 bases between. CDR3 amino acids: CASSEEWLTNEKLFF. Here the CDR3 DNA reads TGTGCCAGCAGTGAAGAATGGCTAACTAATGAAAAACTGTTTTTT.

This clone has a single count. The chain joins TRBV14 to TRBJ2-1; 13 bases are a match to TRBD2. The CDR3 sequence is 16 residues long. Germline trimming cut 3 bases from V and 7 bases from J; bases unmatched to any gene: 6. In germline, CDR1 is SGHDN, CDR2 FVKESK. The CDR3 nucleotides read TGTGCCAGCAGCCAGACTAGCGGGAGGATAGGGAATGAGCAGTTCTTC. It is translated as CASSQTSGRIGNEQFF.

The count of this clone is one. The chain combines TRBV29-1 with TRBJ2-3; TRBD2 agrees at 9 bases. Germline values: CDR1 SQVTM, CDR2 ANQGSEA. The CDR3 extends over 15 amino acids. Trimming cost V 2 bases and J 6 bases; bases outside gene matches: 9. This CDR3 reads CSVETLAGIQDTQYF. In nucleotides, the CDR3 is TGCAGCGTTGAAACGCTAGCGGGGATTCAGGATACGCAGTATTTT.

V usage is TRBV5-6 and J usage is TRBJ2-5; no clear D. CDR3 length: 14 amino acids. The V end lost 0 bases, the J end lost 8 bases, and 14 bases lay between the germline ends. Germline lookup yields CDR1 SGHDT and CDR2 YYEEEE. As DNA, the CDR3 is TGTGCCAGCAGCTTGGTGGAACGCGGTAGCACCCAGTACTTC. Amino acids: CASSLVERGSTQYF.

This chain uses TRBV2 with TRBJ1-1; the D gene is possibly TRBD1 (6 bases). The CDR3 covers 12 residues. Trimming shortened V by 6 bases and J by 11 bases, and 16 bases separated the two germline ends. Germline CDR1 and CDR2: SNHLY and FYNNEI. The CDR3 DNA is TGTGCCAGCAGCCAACAGGGTCGAGCTGCTTTCTTT. This codes for CASSQQGRAAFF.

This chain links TRBV19 with TRBJ1-1; 10 bases map to TRBD1. CDR3 size: 15 residues. J gave up 6 bases and V 5 bases, and 9 bases lay outside the gene matches. CDR1 is LNHDA and CDR2 is SQIVND in the germline V gene (reference sequence). DNA of the CDR3: TGTGCCAGTAGTTTCCAGACAGGGGGCTTCGCTGAAGCTTTCTTT. Its translation: CASSFQTGGFAEAFF.

This clone was counted a single time. J is TRBJ1-2 and V is TRBV7-8, with no clear D. Germline V gives CDR1 SGHVS, CDR2 FQNEAQ. This CDR3 comprises 16 residues. V was cut by 2 bases and J by 5 bases, with 18 bases left in between. The chain's CDR3 is CASSLQRTADGYGYTF. CDR3 DNA sequence: TGTGCCAGCAGCTTACAGCGGACCGCTGATGGATATGGCTACACCTTC.

The chain employs TRBV30 and TRBJ2-7; TRBD1 agrees at 10 bases. V lost 0 bases, J lost 4 bases, and 3 bases stayed unmatched. The CDR3 loop spans 14 amino acids. Germline V gives CDR1 GTSNPN, CDR2 SVGIG (reference sequence). Here the CDR3 DNA reads TGTGCCTGGAGTGTAGGACAGGGGGTGTACGAGCAGTACTTC. It is translated as CAWSVGQGVYEQYF.

The rearrangement links TRBV18 to TRBJ1-1; D is unclear. The CDR3 runs to 16 residues. CDR1 KGHSH and CDR2 LQKENI come from the germline V gene. V dropped 4 bases and J dropped 2 bases, with 17 bases sitting between them. The CDR3 nucleotides are TGTGCCAGCTCACGGCCGGTGGTACAGACCAACACTGAAGCTTTCTTT. The encoded protein is CASSRPVVQTNTEAFF.

The chain is built from TRBV6-6 and TRBJ2-7; 9 nucleotides align to TRBD1. The V and J ends lost 5 bases and 5 bases, in that order; junction bases with no gene match: 16. The germline V gene has CDR1 MNHNY and CDR2 SVGAGI (reference sequence). The CDR3 is 17 residues long. This CDR3 reads CASSPLPRGDRAHEQYF. DNA for the CDR3: TGTGCCAGCAGTCCCCTCCCTAGGGGGGACAGGGCCCACGAGCAGTACTTC.

This chain uses TRBV27 with TRBJ2-5; 8 bases align to TRBD2. This CDR3 has 17 residues. Germline lookup yields CDR1 MNHEY and CDR2 SMNVEV (reference sequence). V lost 5 bases, J lost 0 bases, and 11 bases stayed unmatched. The CDR3 region has the DNA TGTGCCAGCAGTCCACTCCGCCCTAGCGGGTACCAAGAGACCCAGTACTTC. Translated, it gives CASSPLRPSGYQETQYF.

This chain joins TRBV29-1 and TRBJ1-1; 10 bases map to TRBD1. The length of the CDR3 is 13 residues. V trimming: 8 bases; J trimming: 5 bases; junction bases outside the gene matches: 8. From germline, CDR1 is SQVTM and CDR2 ANQGSEA. CDR3 in DNA: TGCAGCACCACGACAGGGGGCAGAACTGAAGCTTTCTTT. This gives the protein CSTTTGGRTEAFF.

This clone was seen once. V is TRBV11-2 and J is TRBJ2-7; D is possibly TRBD1 (5 bases). Deletions cut 0 bases from V and 2 bases from J, with 8 bases between. The CDR3 is 14 residues long. Germline V gives CDR1 SGHAT, CDR2 FQNNGV. Here the CDR3 DNA reads TGTGCCAGCAGCTTAGAGGCAGGGACCTACGAGCAGTACTTC. Its translation is CASSLEAGTYEQYF.

The gene calls are TRBV28 and TRBJ1-5; the match to TRBD1 covers 11 bases. Trimming at V came to 6 bases and at J to 4 bases, leaving 5 bases not matched to a gene. The CDR3 is 15 amino acids. Germline V gives CDR1 MDHEN, CDR2 SYDVKM. CDR3 amino acids: CASSIGTGGNQPQHF. CDR3 coding DNA: TGTGCCAGCAGCATTGGGACAGGGGGTAATCAGCCCCAGCATTTT. Variable domain in full (rest from reference TRBV28 and TRBJ1-5): DVKVTQSSRYLVKRTGEKVFLECVQDMDHENMFWYRQDPGLGLRLIYFSYDVKMKEKGDIPEGYSVSREKKERFSLILESASTNQTSMYLCASSIGTGGNQPQHFGDGTRLSIL.

The V call is TRBV7-9, the J call TRBJ1-4; perhaps TRBD1 as D (6 bases). CDR3 length equals 14 residues. Germline CDR1 reads SEHNR; CDR2 reads FQNEAQ (reference sequence). Deletions cut 5 bases from V and 3 bases from J, with 10 bases between. The CDR3 DNA sequence: TGTGCCAGCAGCAAAGGGGGAGCTAATGAAAAACTGTTTTTT. Amino acid sequence: CASSKGGANEKLFF.